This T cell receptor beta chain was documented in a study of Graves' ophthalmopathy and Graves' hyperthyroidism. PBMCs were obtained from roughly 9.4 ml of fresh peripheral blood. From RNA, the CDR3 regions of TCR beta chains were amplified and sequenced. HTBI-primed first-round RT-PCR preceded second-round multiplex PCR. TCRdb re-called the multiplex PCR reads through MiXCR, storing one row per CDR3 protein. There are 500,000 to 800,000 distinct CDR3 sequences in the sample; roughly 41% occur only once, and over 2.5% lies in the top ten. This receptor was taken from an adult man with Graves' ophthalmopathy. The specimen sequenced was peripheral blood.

CDR3 DNA sequence: TGTGCCAGCGGGAGCGCCACCGGGGAGCTGTTTTTT. It encodes CASGSATGELFF. The chain is built from TRBV6-4 and TRBJ2-2; maybe TRBD2 (5 bases). Trimming stripped 8 bases from V and 4 bases from J, with 8 bases between. The CDR3 sequence is 12 residues long. Germline V gene sequence: CDR1 MRHNA, CDR2 SNTAGT.